Each of the 16 T cell receptor beta chains below was sequenced from the same sample in a study of blood T cell repertoires in COVID-19. Assay used: immunoSEQ multiplex PCR; TCRdb lists only in-frame clones, some missing. The sample consists of about 52,000 clones, around 85% of them appearing once. The specimen sequenced was peripheral blood. These receptor sequences come from a woman older than 75 with COVID-19, enrolled during active disease.

The V call is TRBV5-1, the J call TRBJ2-1; D is uncertain. Per the germline V gene, CDR1 is SGHRS and CDR2 is YFSETQ. This CDR3 is 13 amino acids long. The V end was cut by 2 bases, the J end by 6 bases, with 9 bases between. CDR3 amino acids: CASSFSLGNEQFF. In DNA, the CDR3 is TGCGCCAGCAGCTTTAGTCTCGGCAATGAGCAGTTCTTC.

The chain carries TRBV19 and TRBJ1-6; D is uncertain. CDR1 LNHDA and CDR2 SQIVND come from the germline V gene (reference sequence). CDR3 length equals 14 residues. V lost 6 bases, J lost 5 bases, and 11 bases lay in between. CDR3 DNA sequence: TGTGCCAGTAGGCGGGAATTTGATAATTCACCCCTCCACTTT. Amino acids: CASRREFDNSPLHF.

J is TRBJ1-1 and V is TRBV3-1 (or the pseudogene TRBV3-2); no clear D gene. V lost 4 bases and J 10 bases, leaving 16 bases between the germline ends. CDR3 length equals 13 residues. Germline assignment: CDR1 LGHDT and CDR2 YNNKEL (reference sequence). The CDR3 nucleotides are TGTGCCAGCAGCCCGCTGCAAGGAACGGGAGCTTTCTTT. It codes for CASSPLQGTGAFF.

The chain is built from TRBV3-1 (or the pseudogene TRBV3-2) and TRBJ1-5; unclear D gene. Germline loops: CDR1 LGHDT, CDR2 YNNKEL (reference sequence). Trimming left V 3 bases short and J 5 bases short, with 11 bases between. The CDR3 loop spans 14 amino acids. The CDR3 here is CASSQTGEYQPQHF. In nucleotides, the CDR3 is TGTGCCAGCAGCCAGACCGGGGAATATCAGCCCCAGCATTTT.

In DNA form, the CDR3 reads TGCAGTGCTAGTAGTGAGGGCCGGTCCTACGAGCAGTACTTC. This translates into CSASSEGRSYEQYF. The chain links TRBV20-1 to TRBJ2-7, with a weak D call TRBD2 (5 bases). The V end was cut by 3 bases, the J end by 1 base, with 13 bases between. The CDR3 is 14 amino acids. Germline V gives CDR1 DFQATT, CDR2 SNEGSKA (reference sequence).

The rearrangement uses TRBV9 and TRBJ1-2; D gene uncertain. The CDR3 totals 15 residues. The germline V and J ends were trimmed by 2 bases and 3 bases, with 14 bases remaining between them. Germline V gives CDR1 SGDLS, CDR2 YYNGEE. In DNA form, the CDR3 reads TGTGCCAGCAGCGTGGGTCGAGGGTTTGACTATGGCTACACCTTC. This translates into CASSVGRGFDYGYTF.

The chain employs TRBV5-5 and TRBJ1-1, with a possible D match to TRBD1 (5 bases). V lost 5 bases and J 4 bases, leaving 12 bases between the germline ends. Germline V gene data show CDR1 as SGHKS and CDR2 as YYEKEE (reference sequence). The CDR3 is 13 amino acids. Here the CDR3 reads CASSWGESTEAFF. The CDR3 nucleotides are TGTGCCAGCAGTTGGGGGGAGAGCACTGAAGCTTTCTTT.

The CDR3 DNA sequence: TGCGCCAGCAGTCAATCCGGACAGCCTATATCCTACGAGCAGTACTTC. It specifies CASSQSGQPISYEQYF. The V call is TRBV23-1, the J call TRBJ2-7, with D tentatively TRBD1 (6 bases). TRBV23-1 is noted as an ORF with a role that remains uncertain. The CDR3 sequence is 16 residues long. The V end lost 0 bases, the J end lost 1 base, and 13 bases lay between the germline ends.

The V and J genes are TRBV27 and TRBJ2-7; a weak D match, TRBD1 (5 bases). V dropped 5 bases and J dropped 4 bases, with 18 bases sitting between them. The CDR3 extends over 15 amino acids. The germline V gene has CDR1 MNHEY and CDR2 SMNVEV (reference sequence). The CDR3 loop is CASSAQGTSRYEQYF. In DNA, the CDR3 is TGTGCCAGCAGTGCCCAGGGTACCTCTCGGTACGAGCAGTACTTC.

CDR3 sequence reads: CASTLPSPAGVRDTQYF. The CDR3 region has the DNA TGTGCCAGCACCCTCCCCTCGCCCGCAGGGGTTCGAGATACGCAGTATTTT. The V call is TRBV28, the J call TRBJ2-3, with a possible D match to TRBD1 (6 bases). This CDR3 is built from 17 residues. Trimming removed 7 bases at V and 5 bases at J, with 25 bases between. The germline V gene encodes CDR1 MDHEN and CDR2 SYDVKM.

The V gene is TRBV6-5, the J gene TRBJ1-3; 7 nucleotides agree with TRBD1. The CDR3 consists of 15 residues. The V gene's germline CDR1 is MNHEY and CDR2 SVGAGI. V lost 5 bases to trimming and J lost 1 base; unmatched junction nucleotides: 5. CDR3 residues: CASSPRGKSGNTIYF. DNA of the CDR3: TGTGCCAGCAGTCCCAGGGGGAAGTCTGGAAACACCATATATTTT.

The V gene is TRBV16, the J gene TRBJ2-5; maybe TRBD1 (7 bases). CDR1 and CDR2 (germline): KGHSY, FQNENV. The length of the CDR3 is 14 residues. Trimming took 2 bases from V and 7 from J, leaving 14 bases between them. The CDR3 nucleotides are TGTGCCAGCAGCCAAGAACAGGGGAGGCTGACCCAGTACTTC. It yields the protein CASSQEQGRLTQYF.

The rearrangement links TRBV11-2 to TRBJ2-1; D is unresolved. The CDR3 length is 14 residues. Germline V lookup: CDR1 SGHAT, CDR2 FQNNGV. Trimming removed 5 bases at V and 10 bases at J, with 18 bases between. The CDR3 DNA sequence: TGTGCCAGCAGCCCTAACCTAGTTGAATACGAGCAGTTCTTC. It encodes CASSPNLVEYEQFF. The variable domain in full, with the rest retrieved from reference TRBV11-2 and TRBJ2-1, is EAGVAQSPRYKIIEKRQSVAFWCNPISGHATLYWYQQILGQGPKLLIQFQNNGVVDDSQLPKDRFSAERLKGVDSTLKIQPAKLEDSAVYLCASSPNLVEYEQFFGPGTRLTVL.

The rearrangement links TRBV5-1 to TRBJ2-1; 9 nucleotides line up with TRBD1. This CDR3 is 16 amino acids long. V shed 5 bases, J shed 1 base, and the junction held 7 bases outside the gene matches. CDR1 and CDR2 (germline): SGHRS, YFSETQ. CDR3 nucleotide sequence: TGCGCCAGCAGTTCGGACAGGGGAGGGTCCTACAATGAGCAGTTCTTC. Its translation: CASSSDRGGSYNEQFF.

Here the CDR3 reads CASGPGVGSFEQYF. For the CDR3, the DNA is TGTGCCAGCGGCCCCGGGGTAGGGTCTTTCGAGCAGTACTTC. V is TRBV7-2 and J is TRBJ2-7; weak D call: TRBD2 (5 bases). From germline, CDR1 is SGHTA and CDR2 FQGNSA. Trimming took 8 bases from V and 6 from J, leaving 20 bases between them. The CDR3 is made up of 14 amino acids.

The CDR3 sequence is CASNRDNQETQYF. The DNA for the CDR3 is TGCGCCAGCAACCGGGACAACCAAGAGACCCAGTACTTC. The chain combines TRBV5-1 with TRBJ2-5, with a tentative D call TRBD1 (6 bases). CDR1 SGHRS and CDR2 YFSETQ come from the germline V gene. V lost 6 bases, J lost 0 bases, and 9 bases lay in between. CDR3 length: 13 amino acids.